The rows below give T cell receptor beta chains drawn from one sample of a study of cytomegalovirus exposure and HLA in healthy donors. The method was immunoSEQ multiplex PCR; TCRdb's version includes in-frame clones alone and lacks a portion of them. The table for this sample gives around 110,000 clones. Sequenced: PBMCs. The receptor set was obtained from a middle-aged man in good health and CMV-seropositive. CDR3s include the opening cysteine and the closing phenylalanine or tryptophan. The order of the fields is D gene, J gene, V gene, CDR3 protein, CDR3 DNA. The D gene is left open where the match is weak.

D: .
J: TRBJ1-6
V: TRBV2
CDR3: CASTSVGGANSPLHF
DNA: TGTGCCAGCACCTCGGTCGGGGGGGCGAATTCACCCCTCCACTTT

D: TRBD1
J: TRBJ2-2
V: TRBV7-3
CDR3: CASRPGQGNTGELFF
DNA: TGTGCCAGCAGGCCGGGACAGGGAAACACCGGGGAGCTGTTTTTT

D: .
J: TRBJ1-2
V: TRBV7-6
CDR3: CASSFPPGALYGYTF
DNA: TGTGCCAGCAGCTTCCCCCCAGGGGCCCTCTATGGCTACACCTTC

D: .
J: TRBJ2-7
V: TRBV6-6
CDR3: CASAGSLYEQYF
DNA: TGTGCCAGCGCGGGGTCCCTCTACGAGCAGTACTTC

D: .
J: TRBJ1-1
V: TRBV5-1
CDR3: CASSEQGQNTEAFF
DNA: TGCGCCAGCAGCGAACAAGGACAGAACACTGAAGCTTTCTTT

D: .
J: TRBJ2-6
V: TRBV30
CDR3: CAWSVGRVSSGANVLTF
DNA: TGTGCCTGGAGTGTGGGTCGGGTTTCCTCTGGGGCCAACGTCCTGACTTTC

D: .
J: TRBJ1-2
V: TRBV10-1
CDR3: CASSENRAYGYTF
DNA: TGCGCCAGCAGTGAAAACAGGGCCTATGGCTACACCTTC

D: .
J: TRBJ1-5
V: TRBV28
CDR3: CASTPTGINQPQHF
DNA: TGTGCCAGCACCCCGACAGGAATCAATCAGCCCCAGCATTTT

D: .
J: TRBJ1-2
V: TRBV28
CDR3: CASGWASYGYTF
DNA: TGTGCCAGCGGCTGGGCATCCTATGGCTACACCTTC

D: .
J: TRBJ2-7
V: TRBV25-1
CDR3: CASSEGAKVEQYF
DNA: TGTGCCAGCAGTGAGGGGGCGAAAGTCGAGCAGTACTTC

D: .
J: TRBJ2-1
V: TRBV27
CDR3: CASRIGLNEQFF
DNA: TGTGCCAGCAGGATTGGCCTTAATGAGCAGTTCTTC

D: TRBD2
J: TRBJ2-1
V: TRBV28
CDR3: CASRLLSGRADTEQFF
DNA: TGTGCCAGCAGACTACTTAGCGGGAGGGCCGACACTGAGCAGTTCTTC

D: .
J: TRBJ2-5
V: TRBV18
CDR3: CASSPPSGQLWTQYF
DNA: TGTGCCAGCTCACCACCGTCTGGGCAGTTGTGGACCCAGTACTTC

D: .
J: TRBJ2-2
V: TRBV10-3
CDR3: CAISETGTTGELFF
DNA: TGTGCCATCAGTGAGACAGGGACGACCGGGGAGCTGTTTTTT

D: TRBD1
J: TRBJ2-5
V: TRBV7-9
CDR3: CAGSLGQGGETQYF
DNA: TGTGCCGGCAGTCTCGGACAGGGCGGGGAGACCCAGTACTTC

D: TRBD2
J: TRBJ2-1
V: TRBV4-3
CDR3: CASSQSRASGSHEQFF
DNA: TGCGCCAGCAGCCAATCTAGAGCTAGCGGGAGTCATGAGCAGTTCTTC

D: .
J: TRBJ2-1
V: TRBV14
CDR3: CASSPLGAGVLGHEQFF
DNA: TGTGCCAGCAGCCCACTGGGGGCGGGAGTTTTGGGGCATGAGCAGTTCTTC

D: TRBD1
J: TRBJ2-4
V: TRBV29-1
CDR3: CSVLEAGTGAKNIQYF
DNA: TGCAGCGTTCTAGAAGCCGGGACAGGGGCCAAAAACATTCAGTACTTC

D: TRBD1
J: TRBJ1-5
V: TRBV6-1
CDR3: CASSHAGGAYQPQHF
DNA: TGTGCCAGCAGTCACGCAGGGGGCGCTTATCAGCCCCAGCATTTT

D: .
J: TRBJ2-7
V: TRBV7-2
CDR3: CASSLGASRNPYEQYF
DNA: TGTGCCAGCAGCTTAGGGGCCAGTAGGAACCCCTACGAGCAGTACTTC

D: TRBD1
J: TRBJ1-2
V: TRBV7-8
CDR3: CASSLTGTGIDYGYTF
DNA: TGTGCCAGCAGCTTAACCGGGACAGGGATTGACTATGGCTACACCTTC

D: .
J: TRBJ2-1
V: TRBV4-1
CDR3: CASWEGVDTPSYNEQFF
DNA: TGCGCCAGCTGGGAGGGGGTTGATACCCCATCCTACAATGAGCAGTTCTTC

D: .
J: TRBJ1-2
V: TRBV5-4
CDR3: CASSGGGYYGYTF
DNA: TGTGCCAGCAGCGGTGGGGGCTACTATGGCTACACCTTC

D: TRBD2
J: TRBJ2-7
V: TRBV2
CDR3: CASSVQAGETYEQYF
DNA: TGTGCCAGCAGTGTTCAAGCGGGAGAAACCTACGAGCAGTACTTC

D: TRBD2
J: TRBJ2-7
V: TRBV28
CDR3: CASSPRTSGRVEQYF
DNA: TGTGCCAGCAGTCCCCGGACTAGCGGGAGGGTCGAGCAGTACTTC

D: TRBD2
J: TRBJ2-1
V: TRBV19
CDR3: CASSILAGDHNEQFF
DNA: TGTGCCAGTAGTATACTAGCGGGAGACCACAATGAGCAGTTCTTC

D: .
J: TRBJ1-5
V: TRBV6-4
CDR3: CASRNRERNSSNQPQHF
DNA: TGTGCCAGCAGAAACAGGGAACGGAACAGCAGCAATCAGCCCCAGCATTTT

D: TRBD2
J: TRBJ2-7
V: TRBV6-5
CDR3: CASSYLAGRGEQYF
DNA: TGTGCCAGCAGTTACCTCGCGGGGCGGGGGGAGCAGTACTTC

D: .
J: TRBJ2-7
V: TRBV28
CDR3: CASSLSGFSYEQYF
DNA: TGTGCCAGCAGTCTTAGCGGATTCTCCTACGAGCAGTACTTC

D: .
J: TRBJ1-5
V: TRBV30
CDR3: CAWSVRTARGNQPQHF
DNA: TGTGCCTGGAGTGTACGGACAGCAAGGGGCAATCAGCCCCAGCATTTT

D: .
J: TRBJ2-7
V: TRBV15
CDR3: CATSRQPVTGIHEQYF
DNA: TGTGCCACCAGCAGGCAACCGGTTACAGGGATCCACGAGCAGTACTTC

D: TRBD2
J: TRBJ2-1
V: TRBV19
CDR3: CASSMSMSGRAGEQFF
DNA: TGTGCCAGTAGTATGTCTATGAGCGGGAGGGCCGGTGAGCAGTTCTTC

D: TRBD2
J: TRBJ2-7
V: TRBV6-5
CDR3: CASIQTSGPSYEQYF
DNA: TGTGCCAGCATTCAGACTAGCGGCCCATCCTACGAGCAGTACTTC

D: .
J: TRBJ1-1
V: TRBV29-1
CDR3: CSVGGRGMREAFF
DNA: TGCAGCGTGGGGGGGCGGGGCATGAGGGAAGCTTTCTTT

D: .
J: TRBJ1-6
V: TRBV5-1
CDR3: CASSLAGNSPLHF
DNA: TGCGCCAGCAGCTTGGCCGGGAATTCACCCCTCCACTTT

D: TRBD1
J: TRBJ1-1
V: TRBV6-5
CDR3: CASRDREGGEAFF
DNA: TGTGCCAGCAGGGACAGGGAAGGAGGTGAAGCTTTCTTT

D: .
J: TRBJ1-2
V: TRBV7-9
CDR3: CASSLTDTNYGYTF
DNA: TGTGCCAGCAGCTTAACCGACACGAACTATGGCTACACCTTC

D: .
J: TRBJ2-1
V: TRBV13
CDR3: CASSEQGYNEQFF
DNA: TGTGCCAGCAGCGAACAGGGCTACAATGAGCAGTTCTTC